Shown below are 16 T cell receptor beta chains from a single sample sequenced in a study of OX40 agonist ivuxolimab in advanced cancers. Clones were read by immunoSEQ multiplex PCR, and TCRdb kept only the in-frame ones, dropping some. The sample yields 50,000 to 60,000 clones, 86% seen once. This sample comprised CD4+ or CD8+ T cells sorted from blood, obtained in a trial of the OX40 agonist ivuxolimab. The receptor source for this set is an adult with an advanced solid tumor such as melanoma, head and neck, liver or kidney cancer.

The rearrangement joins TRBV30 to TRBJ1-1, with 7 nucleotides matching TRBD1. Germline values: CDR1 GTSNPN, CDR2 SVGIG (reference sequence). The CDR3 is 15 amino acids. With 2 bases clipped from V and 4 bases from J, the junction kept 10 bases outside the gene matches. The chain's CDR3 is CAWSKIPQGITEAFF. DNA of the CDR3: TGTGCCTGGAGTAAAATTCCACAGGGGATCACTGAAGCTTTCTTT.

The chain is built from TRBV10-1 and TRBJ2-3; no clear D. The V end was cut by 2 bases, the J end by 5 bases, with 17 bases between. The CDR3 is 16 amino acids. CDR1 is WNHNN, CDR2 SYGVQD, per germline (reference sequence). This chain's CDR3 is CASSEDRAPLLDTQYF. The CDR3 region has the DNA TGCGCCAGCAGTGAGGACCGGGCCCCGCTCTTAGATACGCAGTATTTT.

The V and J genes are TRBV30 and TRBJ1-4, with 7 bases aligning to TRBD1. This CDR3 region has 13 residues. Germline CDR1 GTSNPN, CDR2 SVGIG (reference sequence). V was pared by 2 bases and J by 11 bases, with 8 bases of the junction left unmatched. The DNA of the CDR3 is TGTGCCTGGAGTTCTCAGGGGGTGACGAAACTGTTTTTT. As protein: CAWSSQGVTKLFF.

The V call is TRBV18, the J call TRBJ1-5; D is undetermined. With 0 bases removed from V and 7 bases from J, the gap between germline ends came to 16 bases. The germline V gene encodes CDR1 KGHSH and CDR2 LQKENI. The CDR3 totals 16 residues. This chain's CDR3 is CASSPPSGERGQPQHF. In DNA form, the CDR3 reads TGTGCCAGCTCACCACCGAGTGGAGAACGGGGACAGCCCCAGCATTTT.

This chain joins TRBV7-9 and TRBJ1-5; 10 bases are shared with TRBD1. Trimming removed 1 base from V and 5 bases from J; junction bases left unmatched: 8. The CDR3 has 17 amino acids. Per the germline V gene, CDR1 is SEHNR and CDR2 is FQNEAQ (reference sequence). CDR3 region: CASSLGVGTGVDQPQHF. The CDR3, as DNA: TGTGCCAGCAGCTTAGGGGTCGGGACAGGGGTCGATCAGCCCCAGCATTTT.

The rearrangement links TRBV28 to TRBJ2-3; 7 nucleotides line up with TRBD1. Germline loops: CDR1 MDHEN, CDR2 SYDVKM. The CDR3 runs 16 residues. V shed 6 bases and J 2 bases; nucleotides not matched to a gene: 11. The CDR3: CASSSPGQSNTDTQYF. DNA of the CDR3: TGTGCCAGCAGCAGTCCGGGACAGTCTAACACAGATACGCAGTATTTT.

This chain joins TRBV6-1 and TRBJ1-5, with TRBD1 as a possible D gene (6 bases). This CDR3 has 13 amino acids. The germline V gene encodes CDR1 MNHNS and CDR2 SASEGT. V shed 6 bases and J shed 5 bases, with 11 bases lying between them. CDR3 nucleotide sequence: TGTGCCAGCAGCTCAGGGACATATCAGCCCCAGCATTTT. Translation: CASSSGTYQPQHF.

The chain combines TRBV10-1 with TRBJ2-5, with TRBD1 matching 7 bases. CDR3 length equals 16 residues. Looked up from germline, CDR1 is WNHNN and CDR2 is SYGVQD (reference sequence). Germline trimming cut 5 bases from V and 2 bases from J; bases unmatched to any gene: 11. The CDR3 spells CASSSYGTALQETQYF. The CDR3 nucleotides read TGCGCCAGCAGTTCCTATGGGACAGCCTTACAAGAGACCCAGTACTTC.

This clone was picked up a small number of times. The V gene is TRBV19, the J gene TRBJ1-5; 7 bases are shared with TRBD1. Germline CDR1 and CDR2: LNHDA and SQIVND (reference sequence). Trimming took 9 bases from V and 3 from J; bases not matched to a gene: 26. The CDR3 is 20 amino acids. CDR3 nucleotide sequence: TGTGCCAGCCGATCGTACCGGACAGGTCGAGATGGAGGGCACAATCAGCCCCAGCATTTT. Translating it yields CASRSYRTGRDGGHNQPQHF.

The rearrangement uses TRBV19 and TRBJ2-7, with a possible D match to TRBD1 (6 bases). This CDR3 comprises 16 residues. Germline assignment: CDR1 LNHDA and CDR2 SQIVND (reference sequence). Trimming took 2 bases from V and 3 from J, leaving 17 bases between them. The chain's CDR3 is CASSIPTRGGFYEQYF. CDR3 coding DNA: TGTGCCAGTAGTATACCCACCCGAGGGGGTTTCTACGAGCAGTACTTC.

The rearrangement joins TRBV11-2 to TRBJ2-7; the D gene is possibly TRBD2 (5 bases). The CDR3 loop spans 15 amino acids. Per germline, CDR1 SGHAT and CDR2 FQNNGV. Trimming removed 3 bases at V and 3 bases at J, with 15 bases between. For the CDR3, the DNA is TGTGCCAGCAGCTTTGGCGGGTTCGGACTCTACGAGCAGTACTTC. Protein sequence: CASSFGGFGLYEQYF. The whole variable domain, remainder taken from reference TRBV11-2 and TRBJ2-7, is EAGVAQSPRYKIIEKRQSVAFWCNPISGHATLYWYQQILGQGPKLLIQFQNNGVVDDSQLPKDRFSAERLKGVDSTLKIQPAKLEDSAVYLCASSFGGFGLYEQYFGPGTRLTVT.

The rearrangement uses TRBV9 and TRBJ1-1; D remains ambiguous. CDR1 SGDLS and CDR2 YYNGEE come from the germline V gene. V was trimmed by 0 bases and J by 0 bases, leaving 12 bases between them. The CDR3 is made up of 16 amino acids. CDR3 in DNA: TGTGCCAGCAGCGTAGGCCGCTCTGGGATGAACACTGAAGCTTTCTTT. This encodes CASSVGRSGMNTEAFF.

The CDR3 region is CASSRTGKQETQYF. The CDR3 bases are TGTGCCAGCTCACGGACAGGGAAGCAAGAGACCCAGTACTTC. The chain is built from TRBV18 and TRBJ2-5; 8 bases agree with TRBD1. Trimming at V came to 4 bases and at J to 2 bases, leaving 3 bases not matched to a gene. This CDR3 comprises 14 residues. Germline V gene sequence: CDR1 KGHSH, CDR2 LQKENI.

J is TRBJ1-1 and V is TRBV30; D gene ambiguous. Germline V gene sequence: CDR1 GTSNPN, CDR2 SVGIG (reference sequence). The CDR3 has 14 residues. V was clipped by 4 bases and J by 0 bases, with 12 bases between them. CDR3 DNA sequence: TGTGCCTGGATACGAGGCAGCATGAACACTGAAGCTTTCTTT. The encoded protein is CAWIRGSMNTEAFF.

For this clone: Its ends do not fully match the called genes, so a read error is possible. The rearrangement joins TRBV10-3 to TRBJ1-2, with D maybe TRBD1 (5 bases). Per the germline V gene, CDR1 is ENHRY and CDR2 is SYGVKD. The CDR3 contains 15 residues. DNA for the CDR3: TGTGCCAGCAGTGAAGGGGTAGGGGCTAACTATGGCTACACCTTC. Protein product: CASSEGVGANYGYTF.

This chain connects TRBV6-5 to TRBJ2-5, with 9 bases fitting TRBD2. The CDR3 contains 15 residues. V shed 2 bases, J shed 5 bases, and the junction held 6 bases outside the gene matches. Germline CDR1 is MNHEY and CDR2 is SVGAGI. As DNA, the CDR3 is TGTGCCAGCAGTTACGGCGGGGGGGCGTCCGAGACCCAGTACTTC. It codes for CASSYGGGASETQYF.